The entry below gives a single T cell receptor (beta chain) sequence along with its context. Its antigen is unknown. One base away there is no much larger clone; base qualities are not given. Receptor amplification or capture employed the immunoSEQ multiplex PCR assay. Held by TCRdb, this immuneACCESS table contains in-frame sequences only and omits some clones. Under half of the omission traces to an unresolved V gene where checked; the cause of the rest is unknown. Recorded for this sample are some 49,000 clones; 75% to 95% of them occurred a single time. Clones ranked in the top ten supply around 2.6% of the sample. The CDR3 numbers 16 residues from cysteine through phenylalanine. Only the CDR3 region is kept as DNA, spanning 48 bases read in frame from base 1. For CDR1 and CDR2, the germline V gene (reference sequence) lists LNHDA and SQIVND. Trimming removed 5 bases from V and 3 bases from J; the gene matches leave 4 bases unexplained.

This sample is drawn from a study of T cell changes during pregnancy in multiple sclerosis (dated 2019 in TCRdb). Looking at the study overall: In women with multiple sclerosis, the researchers looked at how the T cell repertoire shifted as pregnancy progressed.

This clonotype originated in a female donor with multiple sclerosis, enrolled in a pregnancy study. The sample was CD8+ T cells from peripheral blood mononuclear cells, taken in the second trimester of pregnancy. The chain was built from TRBV19 and TRBJ2-1, with 13 bases in between that match TRBD2. The DNA sequence reads TGTGCCAGTAGTGCAGGGACTAGCGGGGTCTACAATGAGCAGTTCTTC. Translation gives CASSAGTSGVYNEQFF.